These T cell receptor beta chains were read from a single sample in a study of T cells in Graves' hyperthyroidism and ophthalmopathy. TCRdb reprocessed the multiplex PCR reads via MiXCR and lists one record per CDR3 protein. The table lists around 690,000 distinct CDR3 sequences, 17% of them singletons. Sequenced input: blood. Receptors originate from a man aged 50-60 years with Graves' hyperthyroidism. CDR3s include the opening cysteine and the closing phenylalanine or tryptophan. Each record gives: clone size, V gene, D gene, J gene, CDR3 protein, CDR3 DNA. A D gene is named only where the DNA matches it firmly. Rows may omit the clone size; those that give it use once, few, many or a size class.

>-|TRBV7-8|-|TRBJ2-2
CASSYRFRNLNTGELFF
TGTGCCAGCAGCTATCGTTTTCGGAACTTGAACACCGGGGAGCTGTTTTTT
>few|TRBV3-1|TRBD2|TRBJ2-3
CASSLNPGLAGGRTDTQYF
TGTGCCAGCAGCCTCAATCCGGGACTAGCGGGAGGGCGGACAGATACGCAGTATTTT
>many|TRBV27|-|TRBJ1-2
CASSSNRVSRGYTF
TGTGCCAGCAGTTCGAACAGGGTTTCTCGCGGCTACACCTTC
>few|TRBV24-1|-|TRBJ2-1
CATSDTRTDHYNEQFF
TGTGCCACCAGTGATACCCGGACAGACCACTACAATGAGCAGTTCTTC
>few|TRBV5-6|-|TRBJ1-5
CASSLAENQPQHF
TGTGCCAGCAGCTTGGCCGAGAATCAGCCCCAGCATTTT
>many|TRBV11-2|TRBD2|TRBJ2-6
CASSHGGGVGANVLTF
TGTGCCAGCAGCCACGGGGGAGGGGTTGGGGCCAACGTCCTGACTTTC
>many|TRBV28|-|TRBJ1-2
CASSLDLGTLYGGTF
TGTGCCAGCAGTTTAGACCTGGGGACCCTCTATGGTGGGACCTTC
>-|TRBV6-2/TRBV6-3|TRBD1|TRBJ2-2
CASRGQGVTGELFF
TGTGCCAGCAGGGGACAGGGGGTGACCGGGGAGCTGTTTTTT
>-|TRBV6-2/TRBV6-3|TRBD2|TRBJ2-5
CATTAGGFQETQYF
TGTGCCACAACGGCGGGAGGCTTCCAAGAGACCCAGTACTTC
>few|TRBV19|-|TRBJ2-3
CASSAGSPDTQYF
TGTGCCAGTAGCGCGGGCAGCCCAGATACGCAGTATTTT
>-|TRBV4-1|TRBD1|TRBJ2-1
CASSAPGQGFDEQFF
TGCGCCAGCAGCGCACCGGGACAGGGGTTCGATGAGCAGTTCTTC
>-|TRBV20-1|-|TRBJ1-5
CSAFQRSNQPQHF
TGCAGTGCTTTTCAGAGAAGCAATCAGCCCCAGCATTTT
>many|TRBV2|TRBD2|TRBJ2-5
CASRDIGRETQYF
TGTGCCAGCAGGGACATCGGGAGGGAGACCCAGTACTTC
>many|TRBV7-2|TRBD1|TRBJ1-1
CASSETGGFNTEAFF
TGTGCCAGCAGCGAGACAGGGGGGTTTAACACTGAAGCTTTCTTT
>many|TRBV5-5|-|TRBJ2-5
CASSRSTGEDQETQYF
TGTGCCAGCAGCCGTTCCACAGGGGAGGACCAAGAGACCCAGTACTTC
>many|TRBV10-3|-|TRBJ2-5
CAISERVQETQYF
TGTGCCATCAGTGAGCGGGTCCAAGAGACCCAGTACTTC
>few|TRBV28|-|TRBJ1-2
CASHSTGSGYGYTF
TGTGCCAGCCACTCCACAGGGTCTGGCTATGGCTACACCTTC
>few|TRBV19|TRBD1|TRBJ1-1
CASSEGQGWTEAFF
TGTGCCAGTAGTGAGGGACAGGGGTGGACTGAAGCTTTCTTT
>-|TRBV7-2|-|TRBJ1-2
CASRDSDYGYIF
TGTGCCAGCAGGGACAGCGACTATGGCTACATCTTC
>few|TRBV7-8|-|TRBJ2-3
CASSLVSLGLSDTQYF
TGTGCCAGCAGCTTAGTTAGTCTCGGGTTATCGGATACGCAGTATTTT
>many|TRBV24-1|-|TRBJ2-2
CATSTWDGGELFF
TGTGCCACCAGCACTTGGGACGGCGGGGAGCTGTTTTTT
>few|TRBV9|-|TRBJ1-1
CASSVAHNTEAFF
TGTGCCAGCAGCGTAGCTCATAACACTGAAGCTTTCTTT
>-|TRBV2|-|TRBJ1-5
CASSGRVSLTQHF
TGTGCCAGCAGTGGACGGGTCTCGTTGACCCAGCATTTT
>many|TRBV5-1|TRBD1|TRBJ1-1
CASSGTGASTEAFF
TGCGCCAGCAGCGGGACAGGGGCGAGCACTGAAGCTTTCTTT
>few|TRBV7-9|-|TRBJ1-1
CASSLLSIPATDTEAFF
TGTGCCAGCAGCCTATTATCCATTCCGGCAACGGACACTGAAGCTTTCTTT
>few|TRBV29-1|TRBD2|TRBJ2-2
CSAGGLAANTGELFF
TGCAGCGCCGGGGGACTAGCGGCGAACACCGGGGAGCTGTTTTTT
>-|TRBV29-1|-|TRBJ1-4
CSALDGASEKLFF
TGCAGCGCGTTAGATGGGGCTTCGGAAAAACTGTTTTTT
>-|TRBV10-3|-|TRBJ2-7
CAIGDRATVYEQYF
TGTGCCATCGGGGACCGGGCTACTGTCTACGAGCAGTACTTC
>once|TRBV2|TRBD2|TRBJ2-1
CASRRLAGGRGEQFF
TGTGCCAGCAGGAGACTAGCGGGAGGAAGGGGTGAGCAGTTCTTC
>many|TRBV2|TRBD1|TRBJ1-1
CASSDRGADTEAFF
TGTGCCAGCAGTGACAGGGGGGCGGACACTGAAGCTTTCTTT
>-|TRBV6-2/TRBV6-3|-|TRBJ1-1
CASQRGRSNTEAFF
TGTGCCAGCCAACGGGGTAGGAGCAACACTGAAGCTTTCTTT
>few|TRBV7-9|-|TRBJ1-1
CASSRLWAVNTETFF
TGTGCCAGCAGCCGATTATGGGCCGTAAACACTGAAACTTTCTTT
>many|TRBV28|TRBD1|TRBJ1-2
CASSLGQSNYGYTF
TGTGCCAGCAGCCTGGGACAGTCCAACTATGGCTACACCTTC